This T cell receptor (beta chain) was captured by sequencing in a study of early T cells in non-severe SARS-CoV-2 infection. Each CDR3 protein is one row after TCRdb ran MiXCR on the 5' RACE reads. The table lists approximately 77,000 distinct CDR3 sequences, roughly 12% of them singletons, with about 3.4% in the top ten. Germline V gene lookup returns CDR1 SGHVS and CDR2 FNYEAQ. There are 14 residues in the CDR3. V gave up 1 base and J gave up 0 bases, with 7 bases separating them. There are a few counts of this clonotype. The V call is TRBV7-6, the J call TRBJ2-7; D is ambiguous. The source of this sequence is an adult who was a healthcare worker with PCR-confirmed SARS-CoV-2 infection or an uninfected control (not recorded which). Source material: whole blood. CDR3 coding DNA: TGTGCCAGCAGCTTAGAGGCGAGCTCCTACGAGCAGTACTTC. Residues: CASSLEASSYEQYF.